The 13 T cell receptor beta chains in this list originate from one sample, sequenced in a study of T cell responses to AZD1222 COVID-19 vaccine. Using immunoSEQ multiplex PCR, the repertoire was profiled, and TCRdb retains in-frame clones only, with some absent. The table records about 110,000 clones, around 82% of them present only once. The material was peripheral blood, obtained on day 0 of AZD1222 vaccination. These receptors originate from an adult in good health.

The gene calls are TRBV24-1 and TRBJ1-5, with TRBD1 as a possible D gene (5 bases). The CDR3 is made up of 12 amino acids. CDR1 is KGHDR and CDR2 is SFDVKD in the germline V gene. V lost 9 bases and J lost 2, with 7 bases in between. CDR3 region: CATAQGNQPQHF. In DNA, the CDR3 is TGTGCCACCGCACAGGGCAATCAGCCCCAGCATTTT.

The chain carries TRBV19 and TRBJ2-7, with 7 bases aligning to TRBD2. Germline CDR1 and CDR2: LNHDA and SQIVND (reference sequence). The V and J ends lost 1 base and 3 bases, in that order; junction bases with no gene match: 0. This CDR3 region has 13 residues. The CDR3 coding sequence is TGTGCCAGTAGTATAGCGGGGGGCTACGAGCAGTACTTC. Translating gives CASSIAGGYEQYF.

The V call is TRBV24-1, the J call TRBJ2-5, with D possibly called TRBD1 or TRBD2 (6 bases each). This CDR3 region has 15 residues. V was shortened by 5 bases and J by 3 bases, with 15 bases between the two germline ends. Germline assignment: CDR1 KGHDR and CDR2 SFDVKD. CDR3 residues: CATSVGGASEETQYF. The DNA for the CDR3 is TGTGCCACCAGTGTGGGGGGCGCCTCAGAAGAGACCCAGTACTTC.

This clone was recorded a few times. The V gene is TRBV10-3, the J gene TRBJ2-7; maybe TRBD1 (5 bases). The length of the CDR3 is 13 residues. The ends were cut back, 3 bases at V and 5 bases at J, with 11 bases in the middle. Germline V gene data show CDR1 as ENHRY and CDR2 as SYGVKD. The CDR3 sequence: CAISEGVTDEQYF. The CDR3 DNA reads TGTGCCATCAGTGAAGGGGTTACGGACGAGCAGTACTTC.

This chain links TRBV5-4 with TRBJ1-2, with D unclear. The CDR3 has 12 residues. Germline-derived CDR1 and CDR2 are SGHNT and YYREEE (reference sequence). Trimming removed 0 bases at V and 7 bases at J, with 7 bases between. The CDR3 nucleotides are TGTGCCAGCAGCTTGGAAAGCCGTGGCTACACCTTC. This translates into CASSLESRGYTF.

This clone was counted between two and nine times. CDR3 in amino acids: CATSGKGHRSGYTF. The CDR3 DNA reads TGTGCCACCAGCGGAAAAGGACATCGATCCGGCTACACCTTC. The V and J genes are TRBV15 and TRBJ1-2; the D gene is possibly TRBD1 (5 bases). This CDR3 is built from 14 residues. The V end lost 5 bases, the J end lost 8 bases, and 18 bases lay between the germline ends. Germline V gives CDR1 LNHNV, CDR2 YYDKDF (reference sequence). Combining the CDR3 with reference TRBV15 and TRBJ1-2 gives the whole variable domain DAMVIQNPRYQVTQFGKPVTLSCSQTLNHNVMYWYQQKSSQAPKLLFHYYDKDFNNEADTPDNFQSRRPNTSFCFLDIRSPGLGDTAMYLCATSGKGHRSGYTFGSGTRLTVV.

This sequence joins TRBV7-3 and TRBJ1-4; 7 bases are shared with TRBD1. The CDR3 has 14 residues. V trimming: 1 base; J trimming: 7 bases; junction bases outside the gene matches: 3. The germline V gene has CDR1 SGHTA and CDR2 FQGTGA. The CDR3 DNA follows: TGTGCCAGCAGCTTAAAAGGGGGCGGTGAAAAACTGTTTTTT. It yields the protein CASSLKGGGEKLFF. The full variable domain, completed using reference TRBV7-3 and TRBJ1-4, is GAGVSQTPSNKVTEKGKYVELRCDPISGHTALYWYRQSLGQGPEFLIYFQGTGAADDSGLPNDRFFAVRPEGSVSTLKIQRTERGDSAVYLCASSLKGGGEKLFFGSGTQLSVL.

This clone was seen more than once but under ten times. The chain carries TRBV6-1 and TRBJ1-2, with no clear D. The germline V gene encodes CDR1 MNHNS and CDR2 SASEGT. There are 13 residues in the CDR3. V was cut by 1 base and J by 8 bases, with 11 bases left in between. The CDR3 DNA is TGTGCCAGCAGTGAAGGGGGATGGGTCGGCTACACCTTC. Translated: CASSEGGWVGYTF.

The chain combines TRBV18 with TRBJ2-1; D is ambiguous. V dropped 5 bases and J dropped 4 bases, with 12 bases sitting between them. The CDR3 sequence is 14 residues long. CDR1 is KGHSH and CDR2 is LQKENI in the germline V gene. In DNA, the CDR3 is TGTGCCAGCTCATATCAGAGCCAATACAATGAGCAGTTCTTC. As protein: CASSYQSQYNEQFF.

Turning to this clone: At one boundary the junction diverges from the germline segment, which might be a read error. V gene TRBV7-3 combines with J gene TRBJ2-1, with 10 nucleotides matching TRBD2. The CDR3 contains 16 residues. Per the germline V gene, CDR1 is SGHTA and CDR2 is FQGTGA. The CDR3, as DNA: TGTGCCAGCAGCGTAACTAGCGGGGTGGCCTACAATGAGCAGTTCTTC. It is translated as CASSVTSGVAYNEQFF.

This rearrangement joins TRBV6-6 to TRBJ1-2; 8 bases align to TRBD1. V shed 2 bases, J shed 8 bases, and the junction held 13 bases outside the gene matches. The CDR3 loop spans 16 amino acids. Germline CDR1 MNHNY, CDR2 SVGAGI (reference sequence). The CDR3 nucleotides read TGTGCCAGCAGTTACGGCCGGGACAGGACACGTGCCGGCTACACCTTC. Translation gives CASSYGRDRTRAGYTF.

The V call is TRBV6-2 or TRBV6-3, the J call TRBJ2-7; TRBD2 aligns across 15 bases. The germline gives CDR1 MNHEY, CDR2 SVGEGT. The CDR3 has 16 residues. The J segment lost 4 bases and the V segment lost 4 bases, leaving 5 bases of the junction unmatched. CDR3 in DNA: TGTGCCAGCAGTTTCGCCGGGACTAGCGGGAGGTACGAGCAGTACTTC. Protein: CASSFAGTSGRYEQYF.

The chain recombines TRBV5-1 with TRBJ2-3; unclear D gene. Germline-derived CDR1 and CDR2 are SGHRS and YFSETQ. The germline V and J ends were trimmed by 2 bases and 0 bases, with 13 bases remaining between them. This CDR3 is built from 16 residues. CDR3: CASSFGSATSTDTQYF. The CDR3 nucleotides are TGCGCCAGCAGCTTTGGCAGCGCAACTAGCACAGATACGCAGTATTTT.